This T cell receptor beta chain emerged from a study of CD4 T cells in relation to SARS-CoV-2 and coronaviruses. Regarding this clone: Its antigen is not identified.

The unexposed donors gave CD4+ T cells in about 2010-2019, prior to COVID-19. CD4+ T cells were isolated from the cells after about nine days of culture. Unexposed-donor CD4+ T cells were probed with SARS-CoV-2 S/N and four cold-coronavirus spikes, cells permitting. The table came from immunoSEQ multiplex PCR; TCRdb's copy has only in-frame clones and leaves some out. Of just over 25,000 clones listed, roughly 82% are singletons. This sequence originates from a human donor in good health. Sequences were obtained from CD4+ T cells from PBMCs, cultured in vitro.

The CDR3 nucleotides are TGTGCCAGCAGCTTAGGAGGGGGGAGCACAGATACGCAGTATTTT. It specifies CASSLGGGSTDTQYF. V gene TRBV11-3 combines with J gene TRBJ2-3, with D tentatively TRBD1 or TRBD2 (6 bases each). Germline CDR1 reads SGHNT; CDR2 reads YENEEA. The CDR3 is made up of 15 amino acids. V lost 1 base and J 0 bases, leaving 8 bases between the germline ends.